Listed below are T cell receptor beta chains from one sample, sequenced in a study of siplizumab effects on memory and regulatory T cells. Sequencing was performed with immunoSEQ multiplex PCR; in TCRdb, only in-frame clones are kept and a portion is missing. The repertoire holds around 100,000 clones, with 94% as singletons. The source material was non-Treg CD4+ T cells sorted from blood. All receptors derive from a human donor in good health. The CDR3 runs from the conserved cysteine through the conserved F or W. The D gene is left open where the match is weak. Part of the rows lack a size; the others show once, few, many or a class for expanded clones.

j_call v_call cdr3_length d_call clone_size cdr3_aa cdr3_nt
TRBJ2-7 TRBV19 14 TRBD2 NA CASSGGTSGSRQYF TGTGCCAGTAGTGGAGGGACTAGCGGGAGCCGGCAGTACTTC
TRBJ1-1 TRBV6-5 15 NA NA CASSLIRGVDTEAFF TGTGCCAGCAGCCTGATCAGGGGTGTGGACACTGAAGCTTTCTTT
TRBJ2-5 TRBV2 16 TRBD1 NA CASRGNPGQGLREQYF TGTGCCAGCAGGGGAAATCCGGGACAGGGCCTAAGGGAGCAGTACTTC
TRBJ2-5 TRBV7-3 13 NA NA CASSRGTGETQYF TGTGCCAGCAGTCGGGGAACAGGCGAGACCCAGTACTTC
TRBJ1-2 TRBV27 14 NA NA CASSPTWGYYGYTF TGTGCCAGCAGTCCGACTTGGGGGTACTATGGCTACACCTTC
TRBJ2-3 TRBV9 16 TRBD2 few CASSVELAASRDTQYF TGTGCCAGCAGCGTAGAACTAGCGGCTTCGAGGGATACGCAGTATTTT
TRBJ1-1 TRBV6-5 13 NA once CASSYLSGGEAFF TGTGCCAGCAGTTACTTATCGGGTGGTGAAGCTTTCTTT
TRBJ2-5 TRBV7-2 17 NA NA CASSLVSSMRAEGTQYF TGTGCCAGCAGCTTAGTATCCAGTATGCGGGCCGAGGGGACCCAGTACTTC
TRBJ2-7 TRBV19 14 TRBD2 NA CASSMGLAIAEQYF TGTGCCAGTAGTATGGGACTAGCTATTGCCGAGCAGTACTTC
TRBJ2-7 TRBV6-5 12 TRBD1 NA CAGRGLSYEQYF TGTGCCGGCAGGGGGCTCTCCTACGAGCAGTACTTC
TRBJ1-1 TRBV4-1 14 NA few CASSQDQGGTEAFF TGCGCCAGCAGCCAAGATCAGGGAGGCACTGAAGCTTTCTTT
TRBJ1-2 TRBV6-1 12 NA NA CASSEVQYGYTF TGTGCCAGCAGTGAAGTCCAGTATGGCTACACCTTC
TRBJ1-5 TRBV28 16 NA NA CASSLTTDYSNQPQHF TGTGCCAGCAGTTTAACCACTGACTATAGCAATCAGCCCCAGCATTTT
TRBJ1-2 TRBV19 14 TRBD1 NA CASVPGQLRDGYTF TGTGCCAGTGTTCCGGGACAGTTGAGGGATGGCTACACCTTC
TRBJ2-5 TRBV19 16 NA NA CASSLHSTVRQETQYF TGTGCCAGTAGTCTACACAGTACCGTCCGCCAAGAGACCCAGTACTTC
TRBJ1-2 TRBV4-2 13 NA NA CASSQGLRDGYTF TGTGCCAGCAGCCAAGGACTTAGGGATGGCTACACCTTC
TRBJ2-5 TRBV1 15 NA NA CTSSQDPTPAETQYF TGCACCAGCAGCCAAGATCCCACCCCGGCGGAGACCCAGTACTTC
TRBJ2-2 TRBV30 14 NA NA CAWSVKGGTGELFF TGTGCCTGGAGTGTAAAAGGGGGGACCGGGGAGCTGTTTTTT
TRBJ2-7 TRBV5-1 13 NA NA CASSMDSYYEQYF TGCGCCAGCAGCATGGACAGCTACTACGAGCAGTACTTC
TRBJ2-1 TRBV19 15 TRBD2 NA CASSPRRGSGNEQFF TGTGCCAGTAGTCCCCGGCGGGGGAGCGGCAATGAGCAGTTCTTC
TRBJ2-5 TRBV30 13 TRBD1 NA CAWSKGAQETQYF TGTGCCTGGAGTAAGGGGGCACAAGAGACCCAGTACTTC
TRBJ1-1 TRBV5-6 13 NA NA CASSSGTHTEAFF TGTGCCAGCAGCTCAGGAACCCACACTGAAGCTTTCTTT
TRBJ2-5 TRBV5-1 17 TRBD2 NA CASSLSLAGGPQETQYF TGCGCCAGCAGCTTGAGTTTGGCGGGGGGGCCGCAGGAGACCCAGTACTTC
TRBJ2-3 TRBV27 14 NA NA CASTRWGGADTQYF TGTGCCAGCACCCGATGGGGGGGGGCGGATACGCAGTATTTT
TRBJ2-3 TRBV2 14 NA NA CASSDASLTDTQYF TGTGCCAGCAGTGATGCTAGTTTGACAGATACGCAGTATTTT